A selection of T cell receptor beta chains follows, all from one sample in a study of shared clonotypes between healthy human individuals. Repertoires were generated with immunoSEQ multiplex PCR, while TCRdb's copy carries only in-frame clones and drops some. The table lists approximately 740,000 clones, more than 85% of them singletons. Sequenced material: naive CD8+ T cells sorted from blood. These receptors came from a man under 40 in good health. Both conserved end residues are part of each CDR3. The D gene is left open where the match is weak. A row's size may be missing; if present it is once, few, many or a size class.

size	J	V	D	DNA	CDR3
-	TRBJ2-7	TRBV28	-	TGTGCCAGCTCGGCTGCCTACGAGCAGTACTTC	CASSAAYEQYF
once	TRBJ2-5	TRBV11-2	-	TGTGCCAGCAGCTTAGTCCCCGCATGGGACGTCAGGCTGACCCAGTACTTC	CASSLVPAWDVRLTQYF
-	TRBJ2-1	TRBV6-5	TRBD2	TGTGCCAGCAGTTACGAGCTAGCGGGAGGTTACAATGAGCAGTTCTTC	CASSYELAGGYNEQFF
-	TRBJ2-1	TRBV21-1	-	TGTGCCAGCAGCAAAGGGAAACACAATGAGCAGTTCTTC	CASSKGKHNEQFF
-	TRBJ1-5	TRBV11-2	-	TGTGCCAGCAGCAACACCGGGACCGGGGGCAATCAGCCCCAGCATTTT	CASSNTGTGGNQPQHF
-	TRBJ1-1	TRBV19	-	TGTGCCAGTAGGGGCTACACTGAAGCTTTCTTT	CASRGYTEAFF
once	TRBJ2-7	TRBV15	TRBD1	TGTGCCACCAGCAGAGGTACAGGGGTGTACGAGCAGTACTTC	CATSRGTGVYEQYF
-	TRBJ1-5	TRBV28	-	TGTGCCAGCAGTTTGGGACCCAATCAGCCCCAGCATTTT	CASSLGPNQPQHF
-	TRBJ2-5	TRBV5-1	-	TGCGCCAGCAGCTTGGGTCTAGCGCAAGAGACCCAGTACTTC	CASSLGLAQETQYF
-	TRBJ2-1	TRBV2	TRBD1	TGTGCCAGCACCAACGCGGTCAGGGGGCTCGATGAGCAGTTCTTC	CASTNAVRGLDEQFF
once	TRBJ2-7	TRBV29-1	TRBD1	TGCAGCGCCCGGGACAGCTTCTACGAGCAGTACTTC	CSARDSFYEQYF
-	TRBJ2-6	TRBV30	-	TGTGCCTACCAGCAGGCCAACGTCCTGACTTTC	CAYQQANVLTF
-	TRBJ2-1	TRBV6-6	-	TGTGCCAGCAGTTACTCACCGGATGAGCAGTTCTTC	CASSYSPDEQFF
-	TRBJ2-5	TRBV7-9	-	TGTGCCAGCAGCTTTGAGGGCCGGGTCCAAGAGACCCAGTACTTC	CASSFEGRVQETQYF
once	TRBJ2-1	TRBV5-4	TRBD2	TGTGCCAGCATGTTTCTGGGGGGGGACAATGAGCAGTTCTTC	CASMFLGGDNEQFF
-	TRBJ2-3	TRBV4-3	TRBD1	TGCGCCAGCAGCCAAGATGTGGTGGACAGGGGACCAGATACGCAGTATTTT	CASSQDVVDRGPDTQYF
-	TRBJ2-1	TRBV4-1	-	TGCGCCAGCAGCCAGGGAGGAAACAATGAGCAGTTCTTC	CASSQGGNNEQFF
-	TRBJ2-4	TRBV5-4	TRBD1	TGTGCCAGCAGCATTGCCACACCGACAGGGGACATTCAGTACTTC	CASSIATPTGDIQYF
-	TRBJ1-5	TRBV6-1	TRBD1	TGTGCCAGCAGGGACAGGTTCCTTAATCAGCCCCAGCATTTT	CASRDRFLNQPQHF
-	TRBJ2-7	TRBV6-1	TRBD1	TGTGCCAGCGGGGTACCGGGACAGGGAATTTACGAGCAGTACTTC	CASGVPGQGIYEQYF
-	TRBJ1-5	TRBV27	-	TGTGCCAGCAGTGTAGGGGGGGGACAGCCCCAGCATTTT	CASSVGGGQPQHF
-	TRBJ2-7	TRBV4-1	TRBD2	TGCGCCAGCAGCCAAGATGGGGGGGGCTCCTACGAGCAGTACTTC	CASSQDGGGSYEQYF
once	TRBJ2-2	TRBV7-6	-	TGTGCCAGCAGCCCCAGAACGAACACCGGGGAGCTGTTTTTT	CASSPRTNTGELFF
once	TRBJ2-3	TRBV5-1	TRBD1	TGCGCCAGCAGCCCTGGGACAGGGGACACAGATACGCAGTATTTT	CASSPGTGDTDTQYF
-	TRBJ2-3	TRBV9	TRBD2	TGTGCCAGCAGCCCCTCCGGGACTATACTTGTTGGGGATACGCAGTATTTT	CASSPSGTILVGDTQYF
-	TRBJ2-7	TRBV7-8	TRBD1	TGTGCCAGCAGCGGGGACAGAGCCTACGAGCAGTACTTC	CASSGDRAYEQYF
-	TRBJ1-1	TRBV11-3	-	TGTGCCAGCAGCTCAACCGGCCTGGGAAAACAGGACACTGAAGCTTTCTTT	CASSSTGLGKQDTEAFF
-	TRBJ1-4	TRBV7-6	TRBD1	TGTGCCAGCAGCTTAGCCGGGACAGGGGGCGCAGGAAGTGAAAAACTGTTTTTT	CASSLAGTGGAGSEKLFF
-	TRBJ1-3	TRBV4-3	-	TGCGCCAGCAGCCAAGCGGAGGGGGGCTCTGGAAACACCATATATTTT	CASSQAEGGSGNTIYF
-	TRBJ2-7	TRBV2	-	TGTGCCAGCAGTGAAATCGGGGGCTCCGAGCAGTACTTC	CASSEIGGSEQYF
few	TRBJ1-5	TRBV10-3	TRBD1	TGTGCCATCAGTGTGGGAGGACAGGGGATTCAGCCCCAGCATTTT	CAISVGGQGIQPQHF
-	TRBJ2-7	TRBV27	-	TGTGCCAGCAGTTTAACGCTGGGTTCGCCATACTACGAGCAGTACTTC	CASSLTLGSPYYEQYF
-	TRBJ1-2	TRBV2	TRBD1	TGTGCCAGCAGTAACAGGGGGAACTATGGCTACACCTTC	CASSNRGNYGYTF
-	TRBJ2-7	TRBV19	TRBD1	TGTGCCAGTAGTAAAGCCTCCGGGACAGGGGTCCACGAGCAGTACTTC	CASSKASGTGVHEQYF
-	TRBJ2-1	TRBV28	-	TGTGCCAGCAGTTTAATTCAAGCGGTAAGCTCCTACAATGAGCAGTTCTTC	CASSLIQAVSSYNEQFF
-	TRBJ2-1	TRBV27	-	TGTGCCAGCAGCTGGGCCCAGGAGGGGCCAGACAATGAGCAGTTCTTC	CASSWAQEGPDNEQFF
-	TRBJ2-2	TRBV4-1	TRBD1	TGCGCCAGCAGCCGCCGGGACAGGGGTTTGATCACCGGGGAGCTGTTTTTT	CASSRRDRGLITGELFF
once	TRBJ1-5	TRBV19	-	TGTGCCAGTAGTATAGATCCGGGGGACTATCATCCCCAGCATTTT	CASSIDPGDYHPQHF
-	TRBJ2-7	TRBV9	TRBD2	TGTGCCAGCAGCGCGACGTCCCTAGCGGGAGGGCTCCACTACGAGCAGTACTTC	CASSATSLAGGLHYEQYF
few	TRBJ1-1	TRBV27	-	TGTGCCAGCAGTTTATACAGTAACACTGAAGCTTTCTTT	CASSLYSNTEAFF
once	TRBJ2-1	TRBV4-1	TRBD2	TGCGCCAGCAGCCCGGGACTAGCGGTCGGCTTAGAATACAATGAGCAGTTCTTC	CASSPGLAVGLEYNEQFF
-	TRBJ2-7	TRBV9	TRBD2	TGTGCCAGCAGCACTTACCCAGGCCCTAGCGGGACCCTCTACGAGCAGTACTTC	CASSTYPGPSGTLYEQYF
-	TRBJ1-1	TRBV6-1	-	TGTGCCAGCAGTCCTTTTTTGGACACTGAAGCTTTCTTT	CASSPFLDTEAFF
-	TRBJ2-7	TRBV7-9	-	TGTGCCAGCAGCTTAGTTTCGGGCGGTACCTACGAGCAGTACTTC	CASSLVSGGTYEQYF
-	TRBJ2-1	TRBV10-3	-	TGTGCCATCCAACAGGACAAGTACAATGAGCAGTTCTTC	CAIQQDKYNEQFF
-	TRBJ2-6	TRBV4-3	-	TGCGCCAGCAGCCAAGATAGGAGCTCTGGGGCCAACGTCCTGACTTTC	CASSQDRSSGANVLTF
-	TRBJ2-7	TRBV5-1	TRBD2	TGCGCCAGCAGCTTAAGCGGGACCATATCCGGCGAGCAGTACTTC	CASSLSGTISGEQYF
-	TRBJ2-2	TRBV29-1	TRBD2	TGCAGCGTTCTTACTAGCGGGTCGAACACCGGGGAGCTGTTTTTT	CSVLTSGSNTGELFF
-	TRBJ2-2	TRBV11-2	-	TGTGCCAGCATAAGGAACACCGGGGAGCTGTTTTTT	CASIRNTGELFF
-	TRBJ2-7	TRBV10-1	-	TGCGCCAGCAGTGACGGCACGAGCTCCTACGAGCAGTACTTC	CASSDGTSSYEQYF
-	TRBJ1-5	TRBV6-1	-	TGTGCCAGCAGTGAAGCCCTAGGGACGGGTCAGCCCCAGCATTTT	CASSEALGTGQPQHF
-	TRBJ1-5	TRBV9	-	TGTGCCAGCAGCCCTACATGGGTTGGCAATCAGCCCCAGCATTTT	CASSPTWVGNQPQHF
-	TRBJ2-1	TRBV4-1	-	TGCGCCAGCAGCCAAGGGTGGTCAGCCGAAAGGGAGCAGTTCTTC	CASSQGWSAEREQFF
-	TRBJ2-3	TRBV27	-	TGTGCCAGCAGTATTTATGGGGGGCTTGTAGATACGCAGTATTTT	CASSIYGGLVDTQYF
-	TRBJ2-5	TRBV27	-	TGTGCCAGCAGTTGGACAGAGCAAGAGACCCAGTACTTC	CASSWTEQETQYF
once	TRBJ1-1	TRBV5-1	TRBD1	TGCGCCAGCAGCCCAGGGGGAAACACTGAAGCTTTCTTT	CASSPGGNTEAFF
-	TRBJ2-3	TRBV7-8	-	TGTGCCAGCAGCTCTTGGACAGGCCAAGGAGGGGATACGCAGTATTTT	CASSSWTGQGGDTQYF
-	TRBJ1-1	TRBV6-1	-	TGTGCCAGCAGCTTCGACCGCGAGGCTTTCTTT	CASSFDREAFF
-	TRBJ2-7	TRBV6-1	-	TGTGCCAGCAGTGAATATCTGGTGTACGAGCAGTACTTC	CASSEYLVYEQYF
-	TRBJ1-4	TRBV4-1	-	TGCGCCAGCAGCCAAGAACGGGCAACTAATGAAAAACTGTTTTTT	CASSQERATNEKLFF